Presented here are 18 T cell receptor beta chains from one specimen sequenced in a study of neoadjuvant anti-PD-1 for oral cavity cancer. The protocol was immunoSEQ multiplex PCR, while the TCRdb copy is restricted to in-frame clones and leaves out a portion. The sample consists of about 12,000 clones, about 63% of them appearing once. Sequencing was performed on PBMCs, taken before nivolumab (anti-PD-1) treatment. Every receptor here comes from a person aged 40 to 85 with oral cavity squamous cell carcinoma.

This clone was observed a few times. The chain couples TRBV6-5 to TRBJ2-7; no clear D. The CDR3 totals 15 residues. Germline V gene data show CDR1 as MNHEY and CDR2 as SVGAGI. V was clipped by 0 bases and J by 2 bases, with 11 bases between them. The CDR3 sequence is CASSYSDAPTYEQYF. In DNA form, the CDR3 reads TGTGCCAGCAGTTACTCGGATGCACCTACCTACGAGCAGTACTTC.

This clone was counted between two and nine times. This sequence joins TRBV7-9 and TRBJ1-1, with D tentatively TRBD1 (6 bases). The CDR3 loop spans 14 amino acids. The V and J ends lost 3 bases and 1 base respectively, with 9 bases between them. CDR1 SEHNR and CDR2 FQNEAQ come from the germline V gene (reference sequence). CDR3 loop: CASSFGQQNTEAFF. CDR3 DNA: TGTGCCAGCAGCTTTGGACAGCAGAACACTGAAGCTTTCTTT.

The V call is TRBV19, the J call TRBJ2-1; TRBD1 is a possible D gene (5 bases). The CDR3 runs to 15 residues. Germline V lookup: CDR1 LNHDA, CDR2 SQIVND (reference sequence). V lost 5 bases and J lost 6, with 17 bases in between. For the CDR3, the DNA is TGTGCCAGTAGTCTCGGTCTGATTGGGGCCAATGAGCAGTTCTTC. Translating gives CASSLGLIGANEQFF. The whole variable domain, remainder taken from reference TRBV19 and TRBJ2-1, is DGGITQSPKYLFRKEGQNVTLSCEQNLNHDAMYWYRQDPGQGLRLIYYSQIVNDFQKGDIAEGYSVSREKKESFPLTVTSAQKNPTAFYLCASSLGLIGANEQFFGPGTRLTVL.

This clone has only a few counts. The chain is built from TRBV19 and TRBJ1-1; D gene unclear. Trimming removed 5 bases at V and 2 bases at J, with 15 bases between. The CDR3 covers 15 residues. Germline CDR1 and CDR2: LNHDA and SQIVND (reference sequence). CDR3 sequence: CASSSRERINTEAFF. CDR3 DNA: TGTGCCAGTAGTTCCCGGGAGCGGATTAACACTGAAGCTTTCTTT.

The gene calls are TRBV7-2 and TRBJ2-1, with 8 bases identical to TRBD1. The trim removed 8 bases at V and 3 bases at J, leaving 6 bases unmatched. Germline V lookup: CDR1 SGHTA, CDR2 FQGNSA. CDR3 length: 14 amino acids. CDR3 nucleotides: TGTGCCAGCTTTCAGGGGGCGGTCTACAATGAGCAGTTCTTC. This translates into CASFQGAVYNEQFF.

This chain connects TRBV5-8 to TRBJ2-7, with 10 bases identical to TRBD2. J gave up 4 bases and V 1 base, and 5 bases lay outside the gene matches. Germline assignment: CDR1 SGHTS and CDR2 YDEGEE. The CDR3 has 15 residues. The CDR3: CASSLRGLALYEQYF. The CDR3 DNA is TGTGCCAGCAGCTTGAGGGGACTAGCGCTGTACGAGCAGTACTTC.

The rearrangement joins TRBV2 to TRBJ1-5, with 8 positions matching TRBD1. CDR1 SNHLY and CDR2 FYNNEI come from the germline V gene. The CDR3 extends over 15 amino acids. The J segment lost 5 bases and the V segment lost 4 bases, leaving 7 bases of the junction unmatched. In nucleotides, the CDR3 is TGTGCCAGCAGTGTTGGAACAGGGGGTCATCAGCCCCAGCATTTT. This gives the protein CASSVGTGGHQPQHF.

This clone turned up a few times. The chain has TRBV18 and TRBJ1-5; D is uncertain. V was pared by 2 bases and J by 5 bases, with 10 bases between. The CDR3 contains 14 residues. Germline-derived CDR1 and CDR2 are KGHSH and LQKENI. The CDR3 DNA follows: TGTGCCAGCTCACCATTTGGCGGACATCAGCCCCAGCATTTT. It is translated as CASSPFGGHQPQHF.

The chain is built from TRBV4-2 and TRBJ1-5; D remains unclear. CDR1 LGHNA and CDR2 YNFKEQ come from the germline V gene. The CDR3 length is 13 residues. The V and J ends lost 2 bases and 3 bases respectively, with 5 bases between them. The CDR3 DNA follows: TGTGCCAGCAGCCAACGCATCAATCAGCCCCAGCATTTT. Translated, it gives CASSQRINQPQHF.

The rearrangement uses TRBV6-5 and TRBJ1-2, with D tentatively TRBD1 (5 bases). Germline-derived CDR1 and CDR2 are MNHEY and SVGAGI. This CDR3 is 14 amino acids long. The germline V and J ends were trimmed by 2 bases and 6 bases, with 13 bases remaining between them. CDR3 protein: CASSYGAGTDGYTF. For the CDR3, the DNA is TGTGCCAGCAGTTACGGGGCAGGGACCGATGGCTACACCTTC.

The chain is built from TRBV4-1 and TRBJ1-2, with D perhaps TRBD1 (5 bases). The CDR3 spans 15 residues. Germline CDR1 and CDR2: MGHRA and YSYEKL. Between the trimmed V and J ends, which lost 0 bases and 2 bases, there was a span of 10 bases. CDR3: CASSQDQGVNYGYTF. CDR3 in DNA: TGCGCCAGCAGCCAAGATCAAGGGGTAAACTATGGCTACACCTTC.

The chain recombines TRBV19 with TRBJ1-1, with a tentative D call TRBD1 (5 bases). CDR3 length: 16 amino acids. V lost 4 bases and J lost 5, with 20 bases in between. Germline CDR1 reads LNHDA; CDR2 reads SQIVND (reference sequence). The CDR3 spells CASSTPGSSVGTEAFF. Written as DNA, the CDR3 is TGTGCCAGTAGTACACCAGGGAGCAGTGTGGGGACTGAAGCTTTCTTT.

V gene TRBV6-5 combines with J gene TRBJ1-1, with D uncertain. CDR1 and CDR2 (germline): MNHEY, SVGAGI. The V end was cut by 3 bases, the J end by 3 bases, with 14 bases between. This CDR3 has 15 residues. CDR3 DNA: TGTGCCAGCAGTTATTCGAAGGGCGGGGACACTGAAGCTTTCTTT. Translated, it gives CASSYSKGGDTEAFF.

The chain has TRBV5-4 and TRBJ1-5, with 8 bases matching TRBD1. This CDR3 contains 14 residues. Germline loops: CDR1 SGHNT, CDR2 YYREEE (reference sequence). V lost 4 bases, J lost 7 bases, and 7 bases stayed unmatched. The CDR3 spells CASSRQGMWQPQHF. The CDR3, as DNA: TGTGCCAGCAGCCGACAGGGGATGTGGCAGCCCCAGCATTTT.

The chain combines TRBV6-1 with TRBJ1-4; 7 nucleotides line up with TRBD1. V trimming: 5 bases; J trimming: 13 bases; junction bases outside the gene matches: 4. CDR3 size: 11 residues. Germline CDR1 MNHNS, CDR2 SASEGT. In DNA form, the CDR3 reads TGTGCCAGCAGTCAGGGACAGATACTGTTTTTT. Amino acids: CASSQGQILFF.

The chain links TRBV7-3 to TRBJ2-3, with TRBD2 as a possible D gene (5 bases). CDR1 is SGHTA, CDR2 FQGTGA, per germline. The CDR3 is made up of 15 amino acids. V was clipped by 0 bases and J by 4 bases, with 11 bases between them. In DNA form, the CDR3 reads TGTGCCAGCAGCTTAACTAGGGTCGGGGCAGATACGCAGTATTTT. Protein product: CASSLTRVGADTQYF.

CDR3 sequence (DNA): TGCGCCAGCAGGGGGCTGGCGAACACTGAAGCTTTCTTT. As protein: CASRGLANTEAFF. The chain joins TRBV5-1 to TRBJ1-1, with D tentatively TRBD1 (5 bases). The CDR3 is made up of 13 amino acids. Trimming stripped 5 bases from V and 1 base from J, with 9 bases between. Germline assignment: CDR1 SGHRS and CDR2 YFSETQ.

V gene TRBV6-1 combines with J gene TRBJ1-1; unclear D gene. Germline CDR1 and CDR2: MNHNS and SASEGT. There are 14 residues in the CDR3. With 3 bases removed from V and 5 bases from J, the gap between germline ends came to 13 bases. The DNA for the CDR3 is TGTGCCAGCAGTGATGCATCGGGAAGAACTGAAGCTTTCTTT. Protein product: CASSDASGRTEAFF.